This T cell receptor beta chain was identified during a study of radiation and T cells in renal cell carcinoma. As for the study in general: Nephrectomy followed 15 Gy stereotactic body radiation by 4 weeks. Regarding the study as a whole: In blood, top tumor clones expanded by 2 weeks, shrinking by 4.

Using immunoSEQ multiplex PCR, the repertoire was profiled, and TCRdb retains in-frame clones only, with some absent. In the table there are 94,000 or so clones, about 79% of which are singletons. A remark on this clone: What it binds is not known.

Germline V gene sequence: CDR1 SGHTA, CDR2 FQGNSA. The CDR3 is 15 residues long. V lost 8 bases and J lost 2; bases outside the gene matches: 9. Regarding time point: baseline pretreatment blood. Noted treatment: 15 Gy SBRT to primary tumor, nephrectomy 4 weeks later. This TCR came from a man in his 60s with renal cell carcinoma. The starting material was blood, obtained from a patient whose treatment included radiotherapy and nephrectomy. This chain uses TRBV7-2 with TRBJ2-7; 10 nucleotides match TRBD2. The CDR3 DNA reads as TGTGCCAGCCTCGACGAGGGACTAGCGACCTACGAGCAGTACTTC. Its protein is CASLDEGLATYEQYF.